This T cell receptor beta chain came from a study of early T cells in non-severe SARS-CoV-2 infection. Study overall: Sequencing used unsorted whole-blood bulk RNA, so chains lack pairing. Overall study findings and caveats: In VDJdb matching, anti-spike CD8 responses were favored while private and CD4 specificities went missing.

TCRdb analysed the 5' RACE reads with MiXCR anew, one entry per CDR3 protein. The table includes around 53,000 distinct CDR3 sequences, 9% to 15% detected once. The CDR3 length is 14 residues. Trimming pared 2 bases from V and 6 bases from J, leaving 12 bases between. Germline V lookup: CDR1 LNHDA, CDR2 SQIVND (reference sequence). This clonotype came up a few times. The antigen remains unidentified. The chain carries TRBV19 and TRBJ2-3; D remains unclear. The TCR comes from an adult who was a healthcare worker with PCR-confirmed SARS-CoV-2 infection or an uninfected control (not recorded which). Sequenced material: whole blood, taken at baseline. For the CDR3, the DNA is TGTGCCAGTAGTATACTCATAGAGGCGGATACGCAGTATTTT. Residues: CASSILIEADTQYF.